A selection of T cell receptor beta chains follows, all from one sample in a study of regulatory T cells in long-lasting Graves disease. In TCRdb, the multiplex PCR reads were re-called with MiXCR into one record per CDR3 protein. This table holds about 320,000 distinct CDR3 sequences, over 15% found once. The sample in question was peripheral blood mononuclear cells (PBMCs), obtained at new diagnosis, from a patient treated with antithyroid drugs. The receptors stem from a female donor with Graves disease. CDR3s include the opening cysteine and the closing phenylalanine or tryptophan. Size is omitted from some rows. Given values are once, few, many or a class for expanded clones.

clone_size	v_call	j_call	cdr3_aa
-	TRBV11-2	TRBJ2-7	CASSHPNWDGYEQYF
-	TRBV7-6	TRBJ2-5	CASSLVRAGEGPGAERETQYF
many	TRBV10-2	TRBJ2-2	CASSESAGVGTGELFF
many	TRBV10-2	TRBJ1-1	CASSEPTGSTEAFF
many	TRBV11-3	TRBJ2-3	CASSLPPGQGAYTQYF
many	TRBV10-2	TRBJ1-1	CASSGRENTEAFF
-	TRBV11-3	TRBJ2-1	CASSPRDRGFNEQFF
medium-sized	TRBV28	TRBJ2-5	CASRIQGGEETQYF
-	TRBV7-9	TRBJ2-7	CASSGAPGQGPPHEQYF
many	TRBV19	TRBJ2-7	CASAGLGLAFTYEQYF
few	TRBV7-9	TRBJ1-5	CASSSPGQGTNSNQPQHF
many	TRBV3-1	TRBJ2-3	CASSLRESTDTQYF
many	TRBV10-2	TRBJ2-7	CASSESGRDGNYEQYF
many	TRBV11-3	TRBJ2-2	CASSREITGELFF
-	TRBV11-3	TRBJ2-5	CASSLMWTTRETQYF
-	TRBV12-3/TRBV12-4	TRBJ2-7	CASSLGRPGGEQYF
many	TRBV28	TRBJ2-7	CASSFSGQGSSYEQYF
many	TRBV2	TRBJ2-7	CASVRDSYYEQYF
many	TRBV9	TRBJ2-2	CASSPTWGVDRELFF
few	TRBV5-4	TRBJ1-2	CASSYGAFRDGYTF
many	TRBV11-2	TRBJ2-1	CASSSNYNEQFF
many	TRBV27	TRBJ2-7	CASSFPGQGTEQYF
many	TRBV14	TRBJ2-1	CASSQVEPGLAEIDEQFF
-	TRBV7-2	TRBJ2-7	CASSFYICSALSSGTPEQYF
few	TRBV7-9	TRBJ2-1	CASSPPGSGSSYNEQFF
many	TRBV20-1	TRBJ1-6	CSARDPGPGNSPLHF
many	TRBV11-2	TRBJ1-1	CASSLTQAAFEAFF
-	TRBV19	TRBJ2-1	CASSVVGVGNEQFF
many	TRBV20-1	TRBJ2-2	CSARDLLAGATGELFF
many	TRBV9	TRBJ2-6	CASSVEAGRGSGANVLTF
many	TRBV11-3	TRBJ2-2	CASSLGRGELFF
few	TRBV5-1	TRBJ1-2	CASSFNGGGYGYTF
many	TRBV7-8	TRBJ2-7	CASSSGHRGNYEQYF
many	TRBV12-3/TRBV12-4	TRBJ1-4	CASSFLGEKLFF
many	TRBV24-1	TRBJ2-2	CATSDLSGELFF
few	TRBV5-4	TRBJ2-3	CASSVPSTDTQYF
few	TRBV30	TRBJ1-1	CAWSPGTGNTEAFF
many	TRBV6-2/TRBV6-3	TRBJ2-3	CASSEGPPDTQYF
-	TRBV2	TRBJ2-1	CASSEWEGRTSGNNEQFF
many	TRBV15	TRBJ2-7	CATSRDVKYEQYF
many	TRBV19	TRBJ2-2	CASSIRLAGGHGGTGELFF
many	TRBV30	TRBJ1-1	CAWSGRVGNTEAFF
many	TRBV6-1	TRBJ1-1	CASSFARDTEAFF
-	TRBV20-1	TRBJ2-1	CSAGGTSGTYNEQFF
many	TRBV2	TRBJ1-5	CASSTGVSNQPQHF
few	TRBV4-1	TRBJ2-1	CASSPAIGLAGGEQFF
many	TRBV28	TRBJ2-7	CASVGGPPTYEQYF
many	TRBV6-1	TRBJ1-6	CASSDQRSYNSPLHF
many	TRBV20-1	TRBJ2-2	CSASTSGRTTGELFF
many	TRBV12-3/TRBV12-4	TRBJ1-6	CASSLERDRGLFRSPLHF